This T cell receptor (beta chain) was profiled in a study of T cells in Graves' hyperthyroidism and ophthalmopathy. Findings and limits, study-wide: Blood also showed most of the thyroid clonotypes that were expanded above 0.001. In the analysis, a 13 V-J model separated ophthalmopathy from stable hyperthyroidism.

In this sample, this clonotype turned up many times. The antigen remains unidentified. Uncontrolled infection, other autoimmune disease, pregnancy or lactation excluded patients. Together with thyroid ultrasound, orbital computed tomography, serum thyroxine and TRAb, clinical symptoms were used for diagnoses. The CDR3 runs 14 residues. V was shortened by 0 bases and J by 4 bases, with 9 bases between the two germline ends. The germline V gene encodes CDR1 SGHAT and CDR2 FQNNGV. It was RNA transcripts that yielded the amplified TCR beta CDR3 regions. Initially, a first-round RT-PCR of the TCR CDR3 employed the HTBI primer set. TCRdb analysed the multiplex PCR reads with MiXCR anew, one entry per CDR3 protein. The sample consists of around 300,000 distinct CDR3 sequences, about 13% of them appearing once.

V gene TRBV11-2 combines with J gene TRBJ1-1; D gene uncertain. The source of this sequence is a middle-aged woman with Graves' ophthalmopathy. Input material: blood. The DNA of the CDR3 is TGTGCCAGCAGCTTAGATCAACCGGTCACTGAAGCTTTCTTT. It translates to CASSLDQPVTEAFF.